This record looks at one T cell receptor beta chain sequence and its context. What it binds is not known. The method was immunoSEQ multiplex PCR; TCRdb's version includes in-frame clones alone and lacks a portion of them. The table lists some 96,000 clones, 80% to 85% of them singletons. The data originate from a study of PD-1 blockade in classical Hodgkin lymphoma. Study-wide findings and caveats: Complete responders' diversity at baseline resembled that of newly diagnosed patients. Baseline TCR diversity was reportedly lower in newly diagnosed patients than healthy donors.

Every single patient, without exception, relapsed after autologous stem cell transplantation, and brentuximab vedotin exposure varied. The origin of this receptor is a human donor with classical Hodgkin lymphoma. Here the sequenced sample was peripheral blood mononuclear cells (PBMCs), taken at baseline.

The CDR3 region is CASSTRGGRGLSDTQYF. For the CDR3, the DNA is TGTGCCAGCAGTACACGGGGTGGCAGGGGGCTTTCAGATACGCAGTATTTT. V gene TRBV25-1 combines with J gene TRBJ2-3; 8 bases are a match to TRBD1. CDR3 length equals 17 residues. V lost 5 bases to trimming and J lost 4 bases; unmatched junction nucleotides: 14. Germline lookup yields CDR1 MGHDK and CDR2 SYGVNS.